The 20 T cell receptor beta chains below all came from one sample that was sequenced in a study of tumor-infiltrating lymphocytes in primary liver carcinoma. For each extraction, RNA and DNA were obtained together from roughly 20-30 mg of unsorted bulk tissue. cDNA specific to TCR beta was made from about 0.45 ug of total RNA, with a constant-region primer employed for priming. Three nested multiplex PCR rounds, a slightly modified ARM-PCR method, built the TCR beta libraries. It was with TRBV1-TRBV30 forward primers and a C-beta reverse primer that the first two PCR rounds were run, at 10 to 11 cycles each. Each CDR3 protein gets one entry after TCRdb re-called the multiplex PCR reads with MiXCR. This table holds roughly 190,000 distinct CDR3 sequences, just under 85% found once. Sequencing was carried out using tumor tissue from primary liver carcinoma. The receptors here all came from a man aged 35 to 55 with primary liver carcinoma and hepatitis B virus infection.

As regards this clonotype: Germline and junction disagree at one end, which may indicate a read error. CDR3 protein: CASSSGGSSVGTRTDAQYF. CDR3 coding DNA: TGTGCTAGCAGCTCTGGGGGAAGCTCTGTTGGAACCCGCACAGATGCGCAGTATTTT. The rearrangement joins TRBV11-1 to TRBJ2-3; either TRBD1 or TRBD2 may supply D (5 bases each). Germline CDR1 and CDR2: SGHAT and FQDESV (reference sequence). This CDR3 spans 19 amino acids. Together with reference TRBV11-1 and TRBJ2-3, the CDR3 gives the full variable domain: EAEVAQSPRYKITEKSQAVAFWCDPISGHATLYWYRQILGQGPELLVQFQDESVVDDSQLPKDRFSAERLKGVDSTLKIQPAELGDSAMYLCASSSGGSSVGTRTDAQYFGPGTRLTVL.

Remarks on this clonotype: The junction departs from germline at one end; a sequencing error may be responsible. The chain is built from TRBV11-1 and TRBJ2-1; D remains ambiguous. Germline V lookup: CDR1 SGHAT, CDR2 FQDESV (reference sequence). The CDR3 totals 13 residues. The CDR3 region is CASNPGGPNEQIF. As DNA, the CDR3 is TGTGCCAGCAACCCTGGTGGTCCGAATGAGCAGATTTTC.

Of note for this clonotype: One end of the junction does not line up with germline, which may come from a read error. The chain couples TRBV29-1 to TRBJ1-1; TRBD1 agrees at 7 bases. This CDR3 is 15 amino acids long. Germline CDR1 and CDR2: SQVTM and ANQGSEA. CDR3 sequence (DNA): TGCAGCGTCAACAGGGGTTGGGGAACGAACACTGAAACTTTCTTT. It is translated as CSVNRGWGTNTETFF.

A remark on this clonotype: This CDR3 is missing its conserved last phenylalanine or tryptophan, likely due to a read error. The chain uses TRBV5-1 and TRBJ1-1; D is possibly TRBD1 (6 bases). V was shortened by 8 bases and J by 7 bases, with 18 bases between the two germline ends. This CDR3 region has 13 residues. Germline CDR1 SGHRS, CDR2 YFSETQ. The CDR3 sequence is CARNKGGADEAFS. The DNA of the CDR3 is TGCGCCAGGAACAAGGGGGGGGCGGATGAAGCTTTCTCT.

Of note for this clonotype: Because the CDR3 is missing its conserved closing phenylalanine or tryptophan, this is likely a read error. The chain is built from TRBV7-9 and TRBJ2-3, with D possibly matching TRBD2 (6 bases). Deletions cut 5 bases from V and 6 bases from J, with 15 bases between. The CDR3 covers 14 residues. CDR1 and CDR2 (germline): SEHNR, FQNEAQ (reference sequence). The CDR3 reads CASSQETGVDTQYL. The DNA of the CDR3 is TGTGCCAGCAGCCAGGAGACGGGAGTCGATACGCAGTATTTA.

Regarding this clonotype: A junction end diverges from the germline sequence, so it may reflect a read error. J is TRBJ1-1 and V is TRBV5-1, with 7 bases aligning to TRBD1. Germline V gene sequence: CDR1 SGHRS, CDR2 YFSETQ. CDR3 length equals 14 residues. The DNA of the CDR3 is TGTGCCAGCCAGACCGGGACAGCGAACACTGAAACTTTCTTT. This gives the protein CASQTGTANTETFF.

Turning to this clonotype: Germline is not matched at one junction end, which may reflect a read error. The CDR3 sequence is CASSSAGAYIEQFF. The CDR3 DNA reads as TGTGCCAGCAGTTCGGCGGGAGCTTACATTGAGCAGTTCTTC. V and J are TRBV9 and TRBJ2-1; 7 bases fit TRBD2. The CDR3 covers 14 residues. Germline CDR1 and CDR2: SGDLS and YYNGEE. Full variable domain (outside the CDR3, taken from reference TRBV9 and TRBJ2-1): DSGVTQTPKHLITATGQRVTLRCSPRSGDLSVYWYQQSLDQGLQFLIQYYNGEERAKGNILERFSAQQFPDLHSELNLSSLELGDSALYFCASSSAGAYIEQFFGPGTRLTVL.

On this clonotype itself: As the CDR3 is not closed by the conserved phenylalanine or tryptophan, this likely results from a read error. The chain is built from TRBV6-1 and TRBJ2-3; no definite D call. The CDR3 is made up of 11 amino acids. Germline V gene data show CDR1 as MNHNS and CDR2 as SASEGT. The CDR3 is CTGDAVYTQYS. Here the CDR3 DNA reads TGTACCGGCGATGCGGTTTACACGCAGTATTCT.

A word on this clonotype: Since a much larger clone is just one base distant, this may be a read error. This rearrangement joins TRBV5-1 to TRBJ2-3; TRBD2 matches at 7 bases. The CDR3 is made up of 14 amino acids. The germline gives CDR1 SGHRS, CDR2 YFSETQ. This CDR3 is CVSTAGVAGDTQYF. In nucleotides, the CDR3 is TGCGTCAGCACCGCGGGGGTAGCGGGAGATACGCAGTATTTT.

As concerns this clonotype: The junction shows a germline mismatch at one end, possibly a read error. The chain couples TRBV29-1 to TRBJ2-7; TRBD2 aligns across 8 bases. From germline, CDR1 is SQVTM and CDR2 ANQGSEA. The CDR3 covers 12 residues. The CDR3 region is CSSLTSDYDQYF. Here the CDR3 DNA reads TGCAGCTCCCTGACTAGCGACTACGACCAGTACTTC.

Regarding this clonotype: Sequence at one end of the junction differs from germline and may be a read error. The CDR3 is CAISSGVGVVNYGYTF. DNA for the CDR3: TGTGCCATCAGTTCCGGTGTCGGGGTCGTCAACTATGGCTACACCTTC. The rearrangement joins TRBV6-5 to TRBJ1-2; D unclear. Germline V gives CDR1 MNHEY, CDR2 SVGAGI. The CDR3 extends over 16 amino acids.

About this clonotype itself: At one of its ends the junction is not consistent with the germline gene, which may arise from a read error. This chain joins TRBV6-5 and TRBJ2-3; 8 bases match TRBD2. Germline CDR1 and CDR2: MNHEY and SVGAGI. This CDR3 spans 15 amino acids. This CDR3 is CAGNPGLAGTDAQYF. CDR3 nucleotide sequence: TGTGCCGGCAACCCAGGACTAGCAGGAACAGATGCGCAGTATTTT.

As concerns this clonotype: This likely comes from a read error, as the CDR3 has no conserved phenylalanine or tryptophan at its end. The chain combines TRBV6-6 with TRBJ1-1, with D tentatively TRBD1 (5 bases). This CDR3 has 13 residues. Germline V lookup: CDR1 MNHNY, CDR2 SVGAGI (reference sequence). The CDR3 spells CVSSTGGTTEAFY. The CDR3, as DNA: TGTGTCAGCAGCACGGGGGGGACTACTGAAGCTTTCTAT.

With regard to this clonotype: Since the CDR3 does not end with the conserved phenylalanine or tryptophan, this likely comes from a read error. The chain joins TRBV4-2 to TRBJ1-2; D not certain. The ends were cut back, 0 bases at V and 6 bases at J, with 11 bases in the middle. This CDR3 contains 14 residues. Germline CDR1 and CDR2: LGHNA and YNFKEQ. The CDR3 DNA sequence: TGTGCCAGCAGCCAAGAATGGATAGATGATGGCTACACCTTA. Encoded protein: CASSQEWIDDGYTL.

Turning to this clonotype: One end of the junction is discordant with germline, which a read error may explain. This rearrangement joins TRBV4-3 to TRBJ2-7; possibly TRBD2 for D (5 bases). CDR3 size: 14 residues. Germline assignment: CDR1 LGHNA and CDR2 YSLEER. The CDR3 DNA is TGCACCAGCAGCCATCGCTCTAGCATCAACGAGCAGTACTTC. Protein product: CTSSHRSSINEQYF.

Turning to this clonotype: One base away lies a much larger clone, so this may be a sequencing read error. The chain combines TRBV12-3 or TRBV12-4 with TRBJ2-2; 12 positions agree with TRBD1. The CDR3 runs to 15 residues. The DNA for the CDR3 is TGTGCCACCAGTCCGGGACAGGGGGCGAGCGGGGAGCTGTTTTTT. Translation gives CATSPGQGASGELFF.

On this clonotype: Sequence at one end of the junction differs from germline and may be a read error. The chain couples TRBV6-5 to TRBJ1-5; tentative D call: TRBD1 (5 bases). Germline V CDR1 and CDR2: MNHEY, SVGAGI. This CDR3 contains 13 residues. The CDR3 DNA reads as TGTGTCAGCAGTGACAGCCGTCATCAGCCCCAGCATTTT. This gives the protein CVSSDSRHQPQHF.

Note on this clonotype: The junction departs from germline at one end; a sequencing error may be responsible. The chain combines TRBV5-5 with TRBJ2-7, with D possibly matching TRBD1 (6 bases). Germline V lookup: CDR1 SGHKS, CDR2 YYEKEE (reference sequence). The CDR3 length is 14 residues. The DNA for the CDR3 is TGTGCCAGCAACTTGGTTCCACGTGAAGGACAGAAGTACTTC. Translated: CASNLVPREGQKYF.

As for this clonotype: The CDR3 does not end in the conserved phenylalanine or tryptophan, so this is likely a read error. The chain carries TRBV29-1 and TRBJ1-1; tentatively, D is TRBD1 (5 bases). Germline V lookup: CDR1 SQVTM, CDR2 ANQGSEA. This CDR3 is built from 12 residues. Trimming left V 6 bases short and J 7 bases short, with 15 bases between. The chain's CDR3 is CSVSQGMVEAFY. The CDR3 coding sequence is TGCAGCGTCTCTCAGGGCATGGTTGAAGCTTTCTAT.

The genes are TRBV6-1 and TRBJ1-4; unclear D gene. The germline gives CDR1 MNHNS, CDR2 SASEGT. The CDR3 has 15 amino acids. Between the trimmed V and J ends, which lost 6 bases and 8 bases, there was a span of 19 bases. The chain's CDR3 is CASRNARPRGEKLFF. In nucleotides, the CDR3 is TGTGCCAGCAGGAATGCCAGGCCCCGTGGGGAAAAACTGTTTTTT.